These 11 T cell receptor beta chains came from one sample sequenced in a study of cytomegalovirus exposure and HLA in healthy donors. A multiplex PCR was run with 60 Vbeta primers and 13 Jbeta primers. The repertoire was sequenced with immunoSEQ multiplex PCR; TCRdb's copy has only in-frame clones and lacks some. The sample has 100,000 to 140,000 clones, about 74% seen once. Sequencing used PBMCs. These TCRs come from a woman aged 40 to 50 in good health and CMV-seropositive.

The chain carries TRBV10-2 and TRBJ2-1, with a tentative D call TRBD2 (6 bases). Germline-derived CDR1 and CDR2 are WSHSY and SAAADI. The CDR3 has 16 residues. The V end was cut by 2 bases, the J end by 0 bases, with 11 bases between. The CDR3 protein is CASSEATGGSYNEQFF. The CDR3 nucleotides read TGCGCCAGCAGTGAGGCAACCGGGGGCTCCTACAATGAGCAGTTCTTC.

This clone was seen just once. The gene calls are TRBV2 and TRBJ1-4, with TRBD1 matching 7 bases. V shed 6 bases, J shed 8 bases, and the junction held 12 bases outside the gene matches. CDR3 length: 15 residues. Germline assignment: CDR1 SNHLY and CDR2 FYNNEI. The CDR3 region is CASSEGADRGEKLFF. In DNA form, the CDR3 reads TGTGCCAGCAGCGAGGGGGCGGACAGAGGGGAAAAACTGTTTTTT.

The chain is built from TRBV5-1 and TRBJ1-5, with D possibly being TRBD1 (5 bases). Looked up from germline, CDR1 is SGHRS and CDR2 is YFSETQ. Trimming took 0 bases from V and 4 from J, leaving 5 bases between them. The CDR3 consists of 13 residues. The CDR3 protein is CASSLAGNQPQHF. CDR3 sequence (DNA): TGCGCCAGCAGCTTGGCAGGGAATCAGCCCCAGCATTTT.

This sequence joins TRBV6-6 and TRBJ1-1; D is undetermined. CDR1 and CDR2 (germline): MNHNY, SVGAGI (reference sequence). Trimming removed 6 bases from V and 0 bases from J, with 14 bases in between. CDR3 length: 15 amino acids. The CDR3 sequence: CASSPLDTMNTEAFF. As DNA, the CDR3 is TGTGCCAGCAGCCCCCTCGATACTATGAACACTGAAGCTTTCTTT.

This clone was picked up a small number of times. The V call is TRBV2, the J call TRBJ1-5; 9 nucleotides agree with TRBD1. The CDR3 runs to 13 residues. Per the germline V gene, CDR1 is SNHLY and CDR2 is FYNNEI. V lost 4 bases to trimming and J lost 6 bases; unmatched junction nucleotides: 1. The CDR3 sequence: CASSGTGAQPQHF. CDR3 nucleotide sequence: TGTGCCAGCAGTGGGACAGGGGCTCAGCCCCAGCATTTT.

V is TRBV5-1 and J is TRBJ1-1; no reliable D call. The germline V gene has CDR1 SGHRS and CDR2 YFSETQ. The V and J ends lost 2 bases and 4 bases respectively, with 9 bases between them. The CDR3 covers 13 residues. As DNA, the CDR3 is TGCGCCAGCAGCTTCAACGGAGTCACTGAAGCTTTCTTT. Its protein product is CASSFNGVTEAFF.

The chain has TRBV5-1 and TRBJ1-1; weak D call: TRBD1 (5 bases). This CDR3 region has 14 residues. V was trimmed by 4 bases and J by 11 bases, leaving 21 bases between them. CDR1 and CDR2 from the germline V gene are SGHRS and YFSETQ. Here the CDR3 DNA reads TGCGCCAGCAGCGGAACAGGTAGTTCGCTAGTCGCTTTCTTT. Protein product: CASSGTGSSLVAFF.

This chain uses TRBV5-1 with TRBJ2-2; 11 bases agree with TRBD2. The CDR3 contains 17 residues. Germline CDR1 SGHRS, CDR2 YFSETQ. Losses at the gene ends were 1 base for V and 4 bases for J; bases not matched to a gene: 6. The CDR3 nucleotides are TGCGCCAGCAGCTTGACTAGCGGGGGACCGGGCACCGGGGAGCTGTTTTTT. Its protein product is CASSLTSGGPGTGELFF.

This clone was seen only once. The V and J genes are TRBV9 and TRBJ1-6; D gene ambiguous. The germline V and J ends were trimmed by 2 bases and 7 bases, with 10 bases remaining between them. Per germline, CDR1 SGDLS and CDR2 YYNGEE. The CDR3 has 14 residues. Written as DNA, the CDR3 is TGTGCCAGCAGCGTTCGCCAGGCCAATTCACCCCTCCACTTT. Its protein is CASSVRQANSPLHF.

The V and J genes are TRBV30 and TRBJ2-5; D is unresolved. Germline CDR1 GTSNPN, CDR2 SVGIG (reference sequence). Trimming removed 1 base from V and 0 bases from J, with 9 bases in between. The CDR3 totals 14 residues. CDR3 protein: CAWSGQMYQETQYF. Written as DNA, the CDR3 is TGTGCCTGGAGTGGGCAGATGTACCAAGAGACCCAGTACTTC.

The chain carries TRBV4-2 and TRBJ2-1; 12 bases align to TRBD2. Germline loops: CDR1 LGHNA, CDR2 YNFKEQ. The CDR3 loop spans 19 amino acids. V dropped 2 bases and J dropped 0; count of bases not matched to a gene: 8. The CDR3: CASSQLAGGPLSSYNEQFF. CDR3 nucleotide sequence: TGTGCCAGCAGCCAACTAGCGGGGGGGCCGCTTAGCTCCTACAATGAGCAGTTCTTC.